This TCR beta chain was observed in a study of T cell responses to AZD1222 COVID-19 vaccine. V trimming: 2 bases; J trimming: 4 bases; junction bases outside the gene matches: 2. Germline V gene sequence: CDR1 MNHEY, CDR2 SMNVEV (reference sequence). The CDR3 is 14 residues long. The method was immunoSEQ multiplex PCR; TCRdb's version includes in-frame clones alone and lacks a portion of them. The table shows roughly 150,000 clones, with 87% occurring only once. Sequencing used peripheral blood, obtained 28 days after the second AZD1222 dose. The sequence derives from an adult who received the AZD1222 COVID-19 vaccine. The rearrangement links TRBV27 to TRBJ2-1; 7 bases map to TRBD2. CDR3 sequence: CASSLLSGYNEQFF. CDR3 bases: TGTGCCAGCAGTTTACTTAGCGGGTACAATGAGCAGTTCTTC.